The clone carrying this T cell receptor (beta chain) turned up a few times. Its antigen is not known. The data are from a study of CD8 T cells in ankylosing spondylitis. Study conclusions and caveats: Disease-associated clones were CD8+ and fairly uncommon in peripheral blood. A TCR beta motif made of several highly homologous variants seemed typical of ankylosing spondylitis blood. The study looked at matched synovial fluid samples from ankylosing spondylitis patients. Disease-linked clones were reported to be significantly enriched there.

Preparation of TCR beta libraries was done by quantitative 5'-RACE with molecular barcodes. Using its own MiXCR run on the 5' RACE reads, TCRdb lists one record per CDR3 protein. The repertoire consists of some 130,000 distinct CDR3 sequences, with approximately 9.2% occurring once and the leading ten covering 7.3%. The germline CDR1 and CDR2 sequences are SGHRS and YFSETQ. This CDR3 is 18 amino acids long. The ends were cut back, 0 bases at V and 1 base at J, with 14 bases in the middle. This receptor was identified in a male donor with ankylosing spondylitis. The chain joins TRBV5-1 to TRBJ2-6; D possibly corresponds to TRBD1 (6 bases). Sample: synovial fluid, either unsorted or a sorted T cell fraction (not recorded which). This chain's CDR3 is CASSLGRTASSGANVLTF. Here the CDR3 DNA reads TGCGCCAGCAGCTTGGGCCGGACAGCATCTTCTGGGGCCAACGTCCTGACTTTC.